This T cell receptor beta chain derives from a study of T cell repertoires in aging, cancer and after chemotherapy. Study information: Paired samples before and after chemotherapy came from chronic lymphocytic leukemia patients on fludarabine- or bendamustine-based regimens.

Whole-study findings and limits: In each cancer cohort, median generation probability increased across chemotherapy, suggesting thymic output rebounded. Age-matched healthy donors had significantly more diverse, less clonal blood TCR repertoires than untreated cancer patients.

There are a few counts of this clonotype. The antigen is unknown. The CDR3 sequence is 14 residues long. Per germline, CDR1 DFQATT and CDR2 SNEGSKA (reference sequence). V shed 4 bases and J shed 7 bases, with 19 bases lying between them. TRB rearrangements spanning V, D and J were amplified using mixed TRB-A/B primers. TCRdb reprocessed the multiplex PCR reads with MiXCR, giving one entry per CDR3 protein. The sample has about 2,500 distinct CDR3 sequences, roughly 22% seen once. TCR beta rearrangements were amplified from peripheral blood genomic DNA. V and J are TRBV20-1 and TRBJ1-1; maybe TRBD1 (5 bases). Sequenced material: blood. The clonotype was recovered from a human donor with a blood cancer. The CDR3 loop is CSAIGAAGRNEAFF. CDR3 nucleotide sequence: TGCAGTGCTATTGGGGCGGCAGGGCGTAATGAAGCTTTCTTT.